The 7 T cell receptor beta chains given below trace back to one sample, sequenced in a study of shared clonotypes between healthy human individuals. CD45RO-negative, CCR7-selected cells formed the naive CD8 fraction, which excluded terminally differentiated effector memory CD45RA+ cells. Assay used: immunoSEQ multiplex PCR; TCRdb lists only in-frame clones, some missing. Of about 2.2 million clones listed, roughly 95% are singletons. The sample was naive CD8+ T cells from PBMCs. The receptor set was obtained from a man between 18 and 35 years old in good health. Some clones in this sample may be carry-over from other donors' samples.

The chain joins TRBV7-2 to TRBJ2-7; D tentatively reads TRBD1 or TRBD2 (5 bases each). The CDR3 contains 14 residues. From germline, CDR1 is SGHTA and CDR2 FQGNSA. V was cut by 4 bases and J by 5 bases, with 15 bases left in between. CDR3 protein: CASSSGTTFHEQYF. The CDR3 nucleotides read TGTGCCAGCAGCTCCGGGACCACCTTTCACGAGCAGTACTTC.

The chain carries TRBV19 and TRBJ1-2; D gene unclear. Deletions cut 9 bases from V and 4 bases from J, with 15 bases between. The germline gives CDR1 LNHDA, CDR2 SQIVND (reference sequence). This CDR3 is 13 amino acids long. The CDR3 nucleotides read TGTGCCAGCTTGGACGACCGCGGCTATGGCTACACCTTC. Its translation: CASLDDRGYGYTF.

J is TRBJ2-7 and V is TRBV28, with D maybe TRBD2 (7 bases). Trimming took off 1 base at V and 3 bases at J, with 13 bases between the two ends. Per germline, CDR1 MDHEN and CDR2 SYDVKM. CDR3 length equals 15 residues. The CDR3 sequence is CASSLSREGDYEQYF. The CDR3 region has the DNA TGTGCCAGCAGTTTATCGAGGGAGGGGGACTACGAGCAGTACTTC.

The genes are TRBV19 and TRBJ1-2, with D possibly being TRBD1 (6 bases). Germline V gives CDR1 LNHDA, CDR2 SQIVND (reference sequence). The CDR3 runs 14 residues. V was shortened by 7 bases and J by 0 bases, with 12 bases between the two germline ends. The chain's CDR3 is CASIGGPANYGYTF. The CDR3 DNA sequence: TGTGCCAGTATCGGGGGGCCAGCTAACTATGGCTACACCTTC.

This clone appeared a few times. V usage is TRBV29-1 and J usage is TRBJ1-1; tentatively, D is TRBD1 (5 bases). Trimming took 5 bases from V and 8 from J, leaving 12 bases between them. Germline-derived CDR1 and CDR2 are SQVTM and ANQGSEA. The CDR3 extends over 11 amino acids. CDR3 DNA sequence: TGCAGCGTTCTCGAGGGGCCGGAAGCTTTCTTT. Translation gives CSVLEGPEAFF.

This clone was found once. The chain recombines TRBV25-1 with TRBJ1-2; 7 bases match TRBD1. CDR1 and CDR2 (germline): MGHDK, SYGVNS. Trimming cost V 7 bases and J 5 bases; bases outside gene matches: 22. The CDR3 is 18 amino acids. CDR3 amino acids: CASTPVALGKGADYGYTF. CDR3 nucleotides: TGTGCCAGCACCCCGGTAGCCCTCGGGAAGGGGGCGGATTATGGCTACACCTTC.

The chain combines TRBV9 with TRBJ2-7, with a tentative D call TRBD1 (6 bases). CDR1 and CDR2 from the germline V gene are SGDLS and YYNGEE. The length of the CDR3 is 14 residues. The V end was cut by 4 bases, the J end by 1 base, with 12 bases between. The CDR3 coding sequence is TGTGCCAGCAGCCAGGTGGGGGCATCCTACGAGCAGTACTTC. Translated, it gives CASSQVGASYEQYF.